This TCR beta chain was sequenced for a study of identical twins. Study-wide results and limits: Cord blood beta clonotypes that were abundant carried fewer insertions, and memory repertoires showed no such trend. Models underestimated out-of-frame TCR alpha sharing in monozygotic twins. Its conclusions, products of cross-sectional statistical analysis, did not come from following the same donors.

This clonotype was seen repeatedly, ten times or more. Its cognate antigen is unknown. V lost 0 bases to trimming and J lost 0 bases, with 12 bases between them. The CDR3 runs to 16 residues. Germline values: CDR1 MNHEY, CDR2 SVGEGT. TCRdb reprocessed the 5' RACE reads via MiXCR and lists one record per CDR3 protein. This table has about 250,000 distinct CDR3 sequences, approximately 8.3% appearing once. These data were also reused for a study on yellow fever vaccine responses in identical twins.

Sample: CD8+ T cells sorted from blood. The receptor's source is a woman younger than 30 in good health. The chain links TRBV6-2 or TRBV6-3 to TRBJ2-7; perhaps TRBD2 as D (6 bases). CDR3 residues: CASSYSRDSVSYEQYF. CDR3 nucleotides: TGTGCCAGCAGTTACTCTCGGGACTCGGTCTCCTACGAGCAGTACTTC.